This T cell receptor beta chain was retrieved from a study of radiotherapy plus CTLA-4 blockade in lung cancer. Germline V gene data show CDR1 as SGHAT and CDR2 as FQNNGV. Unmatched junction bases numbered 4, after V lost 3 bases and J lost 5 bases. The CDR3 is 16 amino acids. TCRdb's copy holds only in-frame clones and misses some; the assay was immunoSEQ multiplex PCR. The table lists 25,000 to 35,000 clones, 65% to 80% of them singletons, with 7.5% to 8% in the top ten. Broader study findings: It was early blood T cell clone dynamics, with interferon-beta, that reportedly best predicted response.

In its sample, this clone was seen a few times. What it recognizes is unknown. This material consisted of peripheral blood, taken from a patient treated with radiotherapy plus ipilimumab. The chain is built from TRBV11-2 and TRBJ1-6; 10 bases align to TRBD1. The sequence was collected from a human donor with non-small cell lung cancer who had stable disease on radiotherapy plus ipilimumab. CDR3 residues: CASSFDRGLDNSPLHF. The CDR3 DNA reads TGTGCCAGCAGCTTTGACAGGGGGCTAGATAATTCACCCCTCCACTTT.